The 2 T cell receptor beta chains in this list originate from one sample, sequenced in a study of brain metastases from non-small cell lung cancer. Assay used: immunoSEQ multiplex PCR; TCRdb lists only in-frame clones, some missing. The table shows 1,800 or so clones, with more than 85% occurring only once. The specimen was tissue from a brain metastasis. The receptors come from a donor at least 40 years old with non-small cell lung cancer.

The rearrangement links TRBV5-4 to TRBJ2-5; D assignment may be TRBD1 or TRBD2 (6 bases each). The length of the CDR3 is 17 residues. V shed 4 bases and J shed 2 bases, with 21 bases lying between them. Looked up from germline, CDR1 is SGHNT and CDR2 is YYREEE (reference sequence). CDR3 in amino acids: CASSPGDLLGGQETQYF. As DNA, the CDR3 is TGTGCCAGCAGCCCCGGGGACCTTTTAGGGGGGCAAGAGACCCAGTACTTC.

This clone was detected only once. The chain recombines TRBV5-4 with TRBJ2-5; TRBD1 matches at 9 bases. CDR3 length: 19 residues. V gave up 4 bases and J gave up 6 bases; unmatched junction bases: 22. Germline loops: CDR1 SGHNT, CDR2 YYREEE (reference sequence). The CDR3, as DNA: TGTGCCAGCAGCGTGGGGGGCCCCACCGGGACAGGGAATACGAAGACCCAGTACTTC. Translating gives CASSVGGPTGTGNTKTQYF.